These T cell receptor beta chains were read from a single sample in a study of blood T cell repertoires in COVID-19. Data came from immunoSEQ multiplex PCR; TCRdb stores just in-frame clones and leaves some out. Counted here are about 120,000 clones, 70% to 85% occurring once; the ten biggest clones make up less than 9%. The specimen sequenced was peripheral blood. Receptor source: a man between 65 and 85 years old with active or convalescent COVID-19. The CDR3 runs from the conserved cysteine through the conserved F or W. D genes are given only for firm matches. Clone size is stated in some rows and not others, as once, few, many or a class when expanded.

CDR3 DNA: TGCGCCAGCAGCCGGACAGTCACGAACTATGGCTACACCTTC; CDR3 protein: CASSRTVTNYGYTF; J gene: TRBJ1-2; V gene: TRBV4-1; clone size: -; D gene: -
CDR3 DNA: TGTGCCAGCAGCTTCCGAGGTGAGCAGTTCTTC; CDR3 protein: CASSFRGEQFF; J gene: TRBJ2-1; V gene: TRBV11-3; clone size: -; D gene: -
CDR3 DNA: TGCGCCAGCAGCCAAGATCGGCGGTTCAATCAGCCCCAGCATTTT; CDR3 protein: CASSQDRRFNQPQHF; J gene: TRBJ1-5; V gene: TRBV4-3; clone size: few; D gene: -
CDR3 DNA: TGTGCCAGCTCACCTGCGGGAGAGCTAGATACGCAGTATTTT; CDR3 protein: CASSPAGELDTQYF; J gene: TRBJ2-3; V gene: TRBV18; clone size: once; D gene: TRBD2
CDR3 DNA: TGTGCCAGCCTCGGTGAGGGGGCGAACACCGGGGAGCTGTTTTTT; CDR3 protein: CASLGEGANTGELFF; J gene: TRBJ2-2; V gene: TRBV28; clone size: -; D gene: -
CDR3 DNA: TGTGCCAGCCGCCGCAGGGCGGAGACCGGGGAGCTGTTTTTT; CDR3 protein: CASRRRAETGELFF; J gene: TRBJ2-2; V gene: TRBV6-5; clone size: -; D gene: -
CDR3 DNA: TGTGCCAGCAGCTTAGGGTCGAGCAGTGAGGGAACAGATACGCAGTATTTT; CDR3 protein: CASSLGSSSEGTDTQYF; J gene: TRBJ2-3; V gene: TRBV11-3; clone size: -; D gene: -
CDR3 DNA: TGTGCCAGCAGCGCGGGGACCAGGGGCTACGAGCAGTACTTC; CDR3 protein: CASSAGTRGYEQYF; J gene: TRBJ2-7; V gene: TRBV9; clone size: few; D gene: -
CDR3 DNA: TGTGCCACCAGCCCGGCAGGGGGTGGCACAGATACGCAGTATTTT; CDR3 protein: CATSPAGGGTDTQYF; J gene: TRBJ2-3; V gene: TRBV15; clone size: -; D gene: TRBD1
CDR3 DNA: TGTGCCAGCAGCCGCAGACAGGGAGAAACCGGGGAGCTGTTTTTT; CDR3 protein: CASSRRQGETGELFF; J gene: TRBJ2-2; V gene: TRBV6-2/TRBV6-3; clone size: few; D gene: TRBD1
CDR3 DNA: TGTGCCAGCAGCCCCCCCCGGCAGGGGGAAGCTTTCTTT; CDR3 protein: CASSPPRQGEAFF; J gene: TRBJ1-1; V gene: TRBV9; clone size: -; D gene: -
CDR3 DNA: TGTGCCAGCAGTTCCCGTTTGGGGCAGTTCTCCTACAATGAGCAGTTCTTC; CDR3 protein: CASSSRLGQFSYNEQFF; J gene: TRBJ2-1; V gene: TRBV11-2; clone size: medium-sized; D gene: -
CDR3 DNA: TGTGCCAGCAAGACGATTCGGGATAATGAAAAACTGTTTTTT; CDR3 protein: CASKTIRDNEKLFF; J gene: TRBJ1-4; V gene: TRBV28; clone size: -; D gene: -
CDR3 DNA: TGTGCCAGCAGTGAATACAGGGGCGAGACCCAGTACTTC; CDR3 protein: CASSEYRGETQYF; J gene: TRBJ2-5; V gene: TRBV2; clone size: -; D gene: TRBD1
CDR3 DNA: TGCGCCAGCAGCCAAGATTTACAGCTGAGCACCATATATTTT; CDR3 protein: CASSQDLQLSTIYF; J gene: TRBJ1-3; V gene: TRBV4-3; clone size: -; D gene: -
CDR3 DNA: TGTGCCAGCAGCGGGGGGGTCGAGGGCACTGAAGCTTTCTTT; CDR3 protein: CASSGGVEGTEAFF; J gene: TRBJ1-1; V gene: TRBV11-3; clone size: -; D gene: -
CDR3 DNA: TGTGCCAGCTCCCTCCGGACTAGCGGGAGTTACGAGCAGTACTTC; CDR3 protein: CASSLRTSGSYEQYF; J gene: TRBJ2-7; V gene: TRBV18; clone size: -; D gene: TRBD2
CDR3 DNA: TGTGCCAGCAGCATACAGGGTCACGAGCAGTACTTC; CDR3 protein: CASSIQGHEQYF; J gene: TRBJ2-7; V gene: TRBV7-8; clone size: -; D gene: -
CDR3 DNA: TGTGCCAGCTCACCGGGCAGAAAGAACACTGAAGCTTTCTTT; CDR3 protein: CASSPGRKNTEAFF; J gene: TRBJ1-1; V gene: TRBV18; clone size: -; D gene: -
CDR3 DNA: TGTGCCAGTAGGACCGGGGAGGGATATGGCTACACCTTC; CDR3 protein: CASRTGEGYGYTF; J gene: TRBJ1-2; V gene: TRBV6-5; clone size: -; D gene: -
CDR3 DNA: TGTGCCACCAGTGATCCCGTGAGTGGCTACACCTTC; CDR3 protein: CATSDPVSGYTF; J gene: TRBJ1-2; V gene: TRBV24-1; clone size: -; D gene: -
CDR3 DNA: TGTGCCAGCAGCCTGGACAATAGGGAGCAGTACTTC; CDR3 protein: CASSLDNREQYF; J gene: TRBJ2-7; V gene: TRBV3-1/TRBV3-2; clone size: -; D gene: -
CDR3 DNA: TGTGCCAGCAGCTTAGTATCGGGACTAGCGGTCAGCTCCTACAATGAGCAGTTCTTC; CDR3 protein: CASSLVSGLAVSSYNEQFF; J gene: TRBJ2-1; V gene: TRBV7-2; clone size: -; D gene: TRBD2
CDR3 DNA: TGTGCCAGCAGTTTATCCGAGGGTCAGCCCCAGCATTTT; CDR3 protein: CASSLSEGQPQHF; J gene: TRBJ1-5; V gene: TRBV28; clone size: -; D gene: -
CDR3 DNA: TGTGCCAGCAGCTTAGGGACAGGGGGACCCTACGAGCAGTACTTC; CDR3 protein: CASSLGTGGPYEQYF; J gene: TRBJ2-7; V gene: TRBV7-6; clone size: once; D gene: TRBD1
CDR3 DNA: TGTGCCAGCAGTGAAAAGGGGTATGAGCAGTTCTTC; CDR3 protein: CASSEKGYEQFF; J gene: TRBJ2-1; V gene: TRBV2; clone size: -; D gene: -